The rows below give T cell receptor beta chains drawn from one sample of a study of cytomegalovirus exposure and HLA in healthy donors. Produced via immunoSEQ multiplex PCR; TCRdb's table is partial and in-frame only. The sample yields 150,000 to 200,000 clones, around three quarters seen once. Sequenced sample: PBMCs. The origin of the receptors is a woman in her 40s in good health and CMV-seronegative. The CDR3 runs from the conserved cysteine through the conserved F or W. A D gene is named only where the DNA matches it firmly. A row's size may be missing; if present it is once, few, many or a size class.

>TRBV14|TRBJ2-2|TRBD2|NA
CATSSGTNTGELFF
>TRBV5-4|TRBJ2-7|NA|NA
CASSYSGSSYEQYF
>TRBV29-1|TRBJ2-1|TRBD2|few
CSVELPAGPYNEQFF
>TRBV28|TRBJ2-7|TRBD2|NA
CASVPSSGRASVDYEQYF
>TRBV15|TRBJ2-7|NA|NA
CATSRGGLGGEQYF
>TRBV4-1|TRBJ2-5|TRBD2|NA
CASSPDSTSGRGETQYF
>TRBV27|TRBJ2-7|NA|NA
CASSLSPPVLEQYF
>TRBV2|TRBJ2-3|NA|once
CASREGRALVEDTQYF
>TRBV30|NA|TRBD2|NA
CAWSSPGLAGGSSYEQYF
>TRBV5-1|TRBJ2-1|TRBD2|few
CASSNGLAENNEQFF
>TRBV11-2|TRBJ2-3|TRBD2|NA
CASSLTSGSRSDTQYF
>TRBV7-9|TRBJ1-5|NA|NA
CASSSDKPLSNQPQHF
>TRBV5-1|TRBJ2-3|NA|NA
CASSPGRDIRTDTQYF
>TRBV28|TRBJ1-4|TRBD1|few
CASSLAGTGSEKLFF
>TRBV5-1|TRBJ2-3|NA|NA
CASSSTDTQYF
>TRBV19|TRBJ2-7|NA|NA
CASRKTQLAEQYF
>TRBV28|TRBJ2-7|TRBD1|NA
CASRRNRGSYEQYF
>TRBV5-1|TRBJ1-3|NA|NA
CASSWDTAGNTIYF
>TRBV19|TRBJ1-5|TRBD1|NA
CASSIDWDRPQHF
>TRBV7-6|TRBJ1-1|TRBD1|NA
CASSLSGTGRAFF
>TRBV19|TRBJ1-2|NA|NA
CASTLRGGYGYTF
>TRBV9|TRBJ2-6|NA|NA
CASSVGGWGLHSGANVLTF
>TRBV2|TRBJ1-1|NA|NA
CASRQGLNTEAFF
>TRBV7-9|TRBJ2-2|TRBD2|NA
CASSLGTSGIFTGELFF
>TRBV15|TRBJ2-7|NA|NA
CATSTPTVSYEQYF
>TRBV11-2|TRBJ2-7|TRBD2|NA
CASSLDPSGEKLYEQYF
>TRBV30|TRBJ1-2|NA|NA
CAWRTDGLYGYTF
>TRBV18|TRBJ2-7|NA|once
CASSPSTEVYEQYF
>TRBV30|TRBJ2-1|TRBD2|NA
CAWSVRGDEQFF
>TRBV2|TRBJ1-1|NA|NA
CASNLLEGQDEAFF
>TRBV4-1|TRBJ1-4|NA|NA
CASTEARHNEKLFF
>TRBV2|TRBJ2-7|NA|NA
CATRGGQSYEQYF
>TRBV9|TRBJ1-2|NA|NA
CASSVEAGEYNYGYTF
>TRBV13|TRBJ2-7|TRBD1|NA
CASSLGQGSHEQYF
>TRBV7-9|TRBJ1-1|NA|NA
CASSAGRGTEAFF
>TRBV18|TRBJ1-4|TRBD1|NA
CASSPDRGTNEKLFF
>TRBV19|TRBJ1-1|NA|once
CASTRQVLTNTEAFF
>TRBV5-1|TRBJ2-2|NA|once
CASSRQQGQAGELFF
>TRBV5-1|TRBJ2-2|NA|NA
CASSSLQGNGELFF
>TRBV7-9|TRBJ2-5|NA|NA
CASSRNRGQETQYF
>TRBV5-6|TRBJ1-6|TRBD1|NA
CASSLDPGGLNSPLHF
>TRBV5-8|TRBJ2-5|TRBD2|NA
CASSSGLAGGETQYF
>TRBV18|TRBJ1-1|TRBD1|NA
CASSQGAGTANTEAFF
>TRBV5-1|TRBJ1-1|TRBD1|few
CASSPQGADTEAFF
>TRBV6-1|TRBJ2-3|NA|NA
CASSEVWATDTQYF
>TRBV11-3|TRBJ2-1|NA|NA
CASSLYAPIGGPDEQFF
>TRBV9|TRBJ2-1|TRBD1|NA
CASSVGTRTGEQFF
>TRBV29-1|TRBJ1-1|TRBD1|NA
CSVLGQGDTEAFF
>TRBV6-1|TRBJ1-2|NA|NA
CASSEEQLYGYTF
>TRBV5-4|TRBJ1-2|TRBD1|NA
CASIQQGAKNYGYTF
>TRBV25-1|TRBJ2-3|NA|NA
CARLRLGPDTQYF